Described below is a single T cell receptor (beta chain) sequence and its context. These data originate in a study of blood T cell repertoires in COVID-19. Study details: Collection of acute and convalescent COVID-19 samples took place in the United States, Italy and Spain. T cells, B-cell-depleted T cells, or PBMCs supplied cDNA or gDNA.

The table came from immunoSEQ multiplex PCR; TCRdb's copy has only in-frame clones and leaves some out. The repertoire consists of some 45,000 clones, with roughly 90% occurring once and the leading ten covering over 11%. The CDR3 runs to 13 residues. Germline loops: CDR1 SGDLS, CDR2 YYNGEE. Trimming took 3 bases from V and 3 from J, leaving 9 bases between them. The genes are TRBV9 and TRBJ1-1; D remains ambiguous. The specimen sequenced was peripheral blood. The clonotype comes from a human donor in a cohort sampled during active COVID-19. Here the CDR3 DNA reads TGTGCCAGCAGCGCTCGACGGGACACTGAAGCTTTCTTT. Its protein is CASSARRDTEAFF.